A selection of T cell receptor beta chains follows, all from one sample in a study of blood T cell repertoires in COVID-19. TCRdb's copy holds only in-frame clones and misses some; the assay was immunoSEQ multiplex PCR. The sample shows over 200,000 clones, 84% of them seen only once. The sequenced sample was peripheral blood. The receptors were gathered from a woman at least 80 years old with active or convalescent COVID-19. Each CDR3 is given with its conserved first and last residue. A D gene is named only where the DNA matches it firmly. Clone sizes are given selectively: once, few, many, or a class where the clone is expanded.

CDR3nt: TGTGCCAGCAGTTTTCGGCACAGGGGGTTAAACCCGAGCTCCTACGAGCAGTACTTC; CDR3aa: CASSFRHRGLNPSSYEQYF; v_gene: TRBV27; abundance: once; d_gene: TRBD1; j_gene: TRBJ2-7
CDR3nt: TGCGCCAGCAGCTTGGACAGGGGGGACAATGGCTACACCTTC; CDR3aa: CASSLDRGDNGYTF; v_gene: TRBV5-1; abundance: NA; d_gene: TRBD1; j_gene: TRBJ1-2
CDR3nt: TGTGCCAGCAGCGGGGCAGACTCCTACGAGCAGTACTTC; CDR3aa: CASSGADSYEQYF; v_gene: TRBV9; abundance: NA; d_gene: NA; j_gene: TRBJ2-7
CDR3nt: TGCGCCAGCACCCCCCAGTCAGGCAGAGTGAACACCGGGGAGCTGTTTTTT; CDR3aa: CASTPQSGRVNTGELFF; v_gene: TRBV5-1; abundance: NA; d_gene: NA; j_gene: TRBJ2-2
CDR3nt: TGTGCCAGCAGAGTGCCAGGAAACTCTGGAAACACCATATATTTT; CDR3aa: CASRVPGNSGNTIYF; v_gene: TRBV2; abundance: few; d_gene: NA; j_gene: TRBJ1-3
CDR3nt: TGTGCCAGCAGCTTAGTTCCTCGGACTCAAGAGACCCAGTACTTC; CDR3aa: CASSLVPRTQETQYF; v_gene: TRBV7-2; abundance: NA; d_gene: NA; j_gene: TRBJ2-5
CDR3nt: TGTGCCATCAGTGAGTCCAGGGGCACCCAAGAGACCCAGTACTTC; CDR3aa: CAISESRGTQETQYF; v_gene: TRBV10-3; abundance: NA; d_gene: NA; j_gene: TRBJ2-5
CDR3nt: TGTGCCACCAGTGATACGGGCCGCGGGTGGGACAGGGCACAAGAGACCCAGTACTTC; CDR3aa: CATSDTGRGWDRAQETQYF; v_gene: TRBV24-1; abundance: NA; d_gene: TRBD1; j_gene: TRBJ2-5
CDR3nt: TGTGCCAGCAGTCCCATAGGCGGGAGCTCATACGAGCAGTACTTC; CDR3aa: CASSPIGGSSYEQYF; v_gene: TRBV6-2/TRBV6-3; abundance: NA; d_gene: TRBD2; j_gene: TRBJ2-7
CDR3nt: TGTGCCACCAGAGTAGCGGGAGGTCCGGGGGAGCAGTACTTC; CDR3aa: CATRVAGGPGEQYF; v_gene: TRBV15; abundance: NA; d_gene: TRBD2; j_gene: TRBJ2-7